The rows below give T cell receptor beta chains drawn from one sample of a study of blood T cell repertoires in COVID-19. Sequenced by immunoSEQ multiplex PCR; TCRdb stores in-frame clones only, minus some. The table has about 180,000 clones, more than 75% seen once. The sample was PBMCs or T cells enriched from blood (not recorded which). These receptors were taken from a man between 60 and 75 years old who had been exposed to COVID-19. Each CDR3 is given with its conserved first and last residue. D genes are given only for firm matches. For some rows the clone size is stated as once, few or many, or as a class when expanded; others skip it.

-	TRBV7-3	TRBJ2-3	-	CASSRFPSTDTQYF
-	TRBV27	TRBJ2-7	TRBD1	CASWGQGSYEQYF
-	TRBV5-1	TRBJ2-5	-	CASRDGGRVDETQYF
-	TRBV15	TRBJ1-3	-	CATSREAGMSSGNTIYF
-	TRBV5-4	TRBJ1-2	TRBD1	CASSLQGARGYTF
-	TRBV7-8	TRBJ1-2	TRBD1	CASSSEGDRGLTLYGYTF
-	TRBV7-3	TRBJ2-5	-	CASTSGGGSMETQYF
few	TRBV19	TRBJ2-2	-	CASSFVLAPTGELFF
once	TRBV6-5	TRBJ1-2	-	CASSPRSNYGYTF
-	TRBV27	TRBJ1-5	-	CASSSRSNQPQHF
-	TRBV12-5	TRBJ2-1	TRBD2	CASGFGLAGLNEQFF
-	TRBV7-2	TRBJ1-4	-	CASSLAGGAYEKLFF
-	TRBV5-1	TRBJ2-2	TRBD2	CASSSGLAGSANTGELFF
-	TRBV4-3	TRBJ2-1	TRBD2	CASSHASSGRAWNEQFF
-	TRBV19	TRBJ2-6	TRBD1	CASRPTGAYSSGANVLTF
-	TRBV30	TRBJ1-2	TRBD1	CAWSVGTGRGSYGYTF
-	TRBV7-9	TRBJ1-5	-	CASSSQGSNQPQHF
few	TRBV11-2	TRBJ1-3	-	CASSQQSSGNTIYF
-	TRBV19	TRBJ2-1	TRBD2	CASSTGLAGNDEQFF
few	TRBV6-1	TRBJ1-2	-	CASSEVSTANYGYTF
-	TRBV7-7	TRBJ2-1	TRBD1	CASSRRTGDYNEQFF